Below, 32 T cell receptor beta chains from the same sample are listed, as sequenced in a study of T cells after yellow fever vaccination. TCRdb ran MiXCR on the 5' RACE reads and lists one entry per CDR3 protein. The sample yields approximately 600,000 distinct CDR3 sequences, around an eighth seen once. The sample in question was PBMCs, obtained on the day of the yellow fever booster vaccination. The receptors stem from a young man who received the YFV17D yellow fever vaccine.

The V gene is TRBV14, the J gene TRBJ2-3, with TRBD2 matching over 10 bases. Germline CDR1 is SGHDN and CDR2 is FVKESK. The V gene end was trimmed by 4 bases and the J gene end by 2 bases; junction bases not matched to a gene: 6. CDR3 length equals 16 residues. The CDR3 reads CASSRQAGGITDTQYF. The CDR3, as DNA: TGTGCCAGCAGCCGTCAAGCGGGGGGGATCACAGATACGCAGTATTTT.

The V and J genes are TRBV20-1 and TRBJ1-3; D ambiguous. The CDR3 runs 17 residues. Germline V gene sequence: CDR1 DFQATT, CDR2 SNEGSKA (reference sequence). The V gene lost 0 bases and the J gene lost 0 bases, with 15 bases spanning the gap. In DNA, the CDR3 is TGCAGTGCTAGAGATGGTGGGCAGGCGCTCTCTGGAAACACCATATATTTT. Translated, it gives CSARDGGQALSGNTIYF.

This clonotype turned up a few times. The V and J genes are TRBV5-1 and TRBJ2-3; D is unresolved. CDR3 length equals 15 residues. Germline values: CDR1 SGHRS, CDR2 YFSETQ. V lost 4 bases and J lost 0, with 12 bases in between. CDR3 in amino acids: CASSERPASTDTQYF. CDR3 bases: TGCGCCAGCAGCGAACGTCCTGCTAGCACAGATACGCAGTATTTT.

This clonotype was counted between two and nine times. This CDR3 reads CSAREGEGVETQYF. CDR3 DNA sequence: TGCAGTGCTAGAGAGGGTGAAGGGGTAGAGACCCAGTACTTC. This chain uses TRBV20-1 with TRBJ2-5; D might be TRBD1 (5 bases). Germline values: CDR1 DFQATT, CDR2 SNEGSKA (reference sequence). Trimming took off 0 bases at V and 4 bases at J, with 12 bases between the two ends. This CDR3 region has 14 residues.

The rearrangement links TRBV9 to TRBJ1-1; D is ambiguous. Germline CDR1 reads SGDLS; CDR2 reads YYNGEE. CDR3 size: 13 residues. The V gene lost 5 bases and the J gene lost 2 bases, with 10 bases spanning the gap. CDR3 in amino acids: CASSIRRNTEAFF. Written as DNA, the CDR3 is TGTGCCAGCAGTATCAGGCGTAACACTGAAGCTTTCTTT.

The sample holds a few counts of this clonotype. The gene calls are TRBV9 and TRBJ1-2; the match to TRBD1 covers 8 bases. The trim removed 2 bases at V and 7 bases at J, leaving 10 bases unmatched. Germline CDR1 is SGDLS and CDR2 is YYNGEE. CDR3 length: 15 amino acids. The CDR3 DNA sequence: TGTGCCAGCAGCGTTGAAGTGGACAGGGAGGGTGGCTACACCTTC. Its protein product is CASSVEVDREGGYTF.

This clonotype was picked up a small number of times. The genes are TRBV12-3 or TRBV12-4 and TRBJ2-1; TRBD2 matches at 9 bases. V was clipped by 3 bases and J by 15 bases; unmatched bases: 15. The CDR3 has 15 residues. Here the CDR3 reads CASSFGLAGPMLRFF. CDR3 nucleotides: TGTGCCAGCAGTTTCGGGCTAGCGGGACCTATGTTACGGTTCTTC.

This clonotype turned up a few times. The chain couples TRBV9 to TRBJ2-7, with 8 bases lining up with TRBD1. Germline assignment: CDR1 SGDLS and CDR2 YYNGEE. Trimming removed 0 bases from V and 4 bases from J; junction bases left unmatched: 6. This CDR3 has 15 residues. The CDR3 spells CASSVGGGTGYEQYF. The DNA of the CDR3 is TGTGCCAGCAGCGTAGGAGGTGGGACAGGTTACGAGCAGTACTTC.

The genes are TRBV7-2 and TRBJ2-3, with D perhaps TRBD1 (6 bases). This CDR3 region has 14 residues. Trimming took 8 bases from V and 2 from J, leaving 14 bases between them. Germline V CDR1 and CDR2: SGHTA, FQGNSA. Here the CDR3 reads CASASAGVTDTQYF. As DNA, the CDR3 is TGTGCCAGCGCTTCCGCAGGGGTCACAGATACGCAGTATTTT.

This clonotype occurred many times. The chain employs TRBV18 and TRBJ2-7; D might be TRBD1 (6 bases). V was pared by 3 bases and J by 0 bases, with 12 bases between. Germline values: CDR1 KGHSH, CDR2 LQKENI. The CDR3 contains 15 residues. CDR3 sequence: CASSPAQGFSYEQYF. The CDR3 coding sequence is TGTGCCAGCTCACCCGCACAGGGATTCTCCTACGAGCAGTACTTC.

The CDR3 loop is CASSLGTGHTQYF. The CDR3 DNA follows: TGTGCCAGCAGCTTGGGGACAGGCCATACGCAGTATTTT. V is TRBV7-2 and J is TRBJ2-3; 8 bases agree with TRBD1. In germline, CDR1 is SGHTA, CDR2 FQGNSA. Losses at the gene ends were 3 bases for V and 7 bases for J; bases not matched to a gene: 3. The CDR3 extends over 13 amino acids.

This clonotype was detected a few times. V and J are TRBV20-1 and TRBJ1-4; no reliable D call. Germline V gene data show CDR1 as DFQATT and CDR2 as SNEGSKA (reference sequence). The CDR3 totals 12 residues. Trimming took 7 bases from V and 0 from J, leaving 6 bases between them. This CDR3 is CSVTTTNEKLFF. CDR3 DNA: TGCAGTGTCACCACAACTAATGAAAAACTGTTTTTT.

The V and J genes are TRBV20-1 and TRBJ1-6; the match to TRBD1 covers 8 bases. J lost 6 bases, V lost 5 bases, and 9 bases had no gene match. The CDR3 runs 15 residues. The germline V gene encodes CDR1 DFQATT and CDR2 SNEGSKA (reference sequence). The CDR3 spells CSAPEATGANSPLHF. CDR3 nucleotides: TGCAGTGCTCCTGAAGCGACAGGGGCTAATTCACCCCTCCACTTT.

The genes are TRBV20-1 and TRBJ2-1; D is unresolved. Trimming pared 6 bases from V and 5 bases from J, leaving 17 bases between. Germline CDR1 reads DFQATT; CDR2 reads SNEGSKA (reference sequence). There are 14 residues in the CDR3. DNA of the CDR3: TGCAGTGCCGCCGGGCTCACCATAAACAATGAGCAGTTCTTC. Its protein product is CSAAGLTINNEQFF.

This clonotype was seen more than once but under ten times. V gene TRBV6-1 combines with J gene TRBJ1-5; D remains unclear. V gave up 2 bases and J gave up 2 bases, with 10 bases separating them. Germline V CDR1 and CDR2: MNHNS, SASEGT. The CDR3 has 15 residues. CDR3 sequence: CASSEKAWGNQPQHF. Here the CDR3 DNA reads TGTGCCAGCAGTGAAAAGGCTTGGGGCAATCAGCCCCAGCATTTT.

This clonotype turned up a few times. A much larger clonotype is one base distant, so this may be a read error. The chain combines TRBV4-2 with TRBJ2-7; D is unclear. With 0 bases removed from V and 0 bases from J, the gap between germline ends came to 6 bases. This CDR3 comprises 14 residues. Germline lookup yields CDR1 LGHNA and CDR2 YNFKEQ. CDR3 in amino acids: CASSQDQSSYEQYF. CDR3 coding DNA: TGTGCCAGCAGCCAAGATCAGAGCTCCTACGAGCAGTACTTC.

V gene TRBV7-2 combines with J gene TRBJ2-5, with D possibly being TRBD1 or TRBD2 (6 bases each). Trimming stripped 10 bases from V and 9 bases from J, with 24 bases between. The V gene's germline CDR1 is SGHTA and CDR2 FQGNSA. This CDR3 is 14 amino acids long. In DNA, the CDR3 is TGTGCCACAACAGACAGGCCAATATCGGGGGCCCAGTACTTC. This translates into CATTDRPISGAQYF.

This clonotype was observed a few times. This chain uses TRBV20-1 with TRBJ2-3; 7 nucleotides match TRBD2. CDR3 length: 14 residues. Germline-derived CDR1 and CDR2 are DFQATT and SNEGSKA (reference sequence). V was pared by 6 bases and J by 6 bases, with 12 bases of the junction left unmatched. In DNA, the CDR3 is TGCAGTGCAAGACTAGCTCCACCCACGGATACGCAGTATTTT. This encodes CSARLAPPTDTQYF.

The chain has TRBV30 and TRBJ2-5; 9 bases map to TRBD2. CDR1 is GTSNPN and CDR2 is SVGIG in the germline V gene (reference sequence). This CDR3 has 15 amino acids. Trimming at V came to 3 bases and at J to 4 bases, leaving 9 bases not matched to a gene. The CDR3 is CAWSPWGGGGETQYF. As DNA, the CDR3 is TGTGCCTGGAGCCCCTGGGGCGGGGGGGGAGAGACCCAGTACTTC.

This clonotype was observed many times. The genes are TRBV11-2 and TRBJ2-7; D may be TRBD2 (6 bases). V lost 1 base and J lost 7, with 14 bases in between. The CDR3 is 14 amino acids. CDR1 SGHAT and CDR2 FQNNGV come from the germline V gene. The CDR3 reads CASSLATGEPEQYF. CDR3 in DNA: TGTGCCAGCAGCTTAGCTACGGGGGAGCCTGAGCAGTACTTC.

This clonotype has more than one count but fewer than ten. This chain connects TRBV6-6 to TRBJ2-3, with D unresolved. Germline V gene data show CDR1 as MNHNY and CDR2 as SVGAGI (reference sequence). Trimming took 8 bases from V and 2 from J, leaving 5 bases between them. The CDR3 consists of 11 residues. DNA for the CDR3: TGTGCCAGCGGAGTCACAGATACGCAGTATTTT. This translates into CASGVTDTQYF.

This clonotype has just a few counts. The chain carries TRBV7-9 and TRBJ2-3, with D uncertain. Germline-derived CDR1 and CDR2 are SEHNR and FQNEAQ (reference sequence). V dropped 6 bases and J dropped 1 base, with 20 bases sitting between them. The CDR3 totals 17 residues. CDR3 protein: CASRGPTQFRGTDTQYF. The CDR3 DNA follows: TGTGCCAGCAGGGGCCCCACCCAATTCCGGGGCACAGATACGCAGTATTTT.

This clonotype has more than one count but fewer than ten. The DNA for the CDR3 is TGTGCCAGCAGCGACAGATTCTACAGCAATCAGCCCCAGCATTTT. Translated: CASSDRFYSNQPQHF. This chain joins TRBV28 and TRBJ1-5; D perhaps matches TRBD1 (5 bases). The CDR3 totals 15 residues. Germline V gene data show CDR1 as MDHEN and CDR2 as SYDVKM. Trimming removed 6 bases from V and 1 base from J, with 13 bases in between.

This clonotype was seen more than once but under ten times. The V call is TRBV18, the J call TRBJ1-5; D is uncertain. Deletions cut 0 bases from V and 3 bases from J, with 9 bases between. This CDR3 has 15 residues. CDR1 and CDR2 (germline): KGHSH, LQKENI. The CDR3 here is CASSPPGGHNQPQHF. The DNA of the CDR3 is TGTGCCAGCTCACCACCAGGTGGTCACAATCAGCCCCAGCATTTT.

Written as DNA, the CDR3 is TGCAGTGCTAGAGAATCAGGACACCTTGGTGGCTACACCTTC. This gives the protein CSARESGHLGGYTF. The chain carries TRBV20-1 and TRBJ1-2, with D possibly TRBD1 on 5 matching bases. Per germline, CDR1 DFQATT and CDR2 SNEGSKA (reference sequence). The CDR3 totals 14 residues. Trimming took off 0 bases at V and 7 bases at J, with 15 bases between the two ends.

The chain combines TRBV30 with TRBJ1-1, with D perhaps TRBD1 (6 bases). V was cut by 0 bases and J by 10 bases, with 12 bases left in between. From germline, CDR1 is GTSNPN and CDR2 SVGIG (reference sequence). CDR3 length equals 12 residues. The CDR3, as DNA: TGTGCCTGGAGTGTCCCCGGACAGAGAGCTTTCTTT. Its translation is CAWSVPGQRAFF.

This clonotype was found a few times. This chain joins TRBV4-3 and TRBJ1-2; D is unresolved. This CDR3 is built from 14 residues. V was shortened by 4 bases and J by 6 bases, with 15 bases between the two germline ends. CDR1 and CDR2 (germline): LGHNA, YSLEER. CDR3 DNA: TGCGCCAGCAGCCTTTTGTATGGGTCTGATGGCTACACCTTC. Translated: CASSLLYGSDGYTF.

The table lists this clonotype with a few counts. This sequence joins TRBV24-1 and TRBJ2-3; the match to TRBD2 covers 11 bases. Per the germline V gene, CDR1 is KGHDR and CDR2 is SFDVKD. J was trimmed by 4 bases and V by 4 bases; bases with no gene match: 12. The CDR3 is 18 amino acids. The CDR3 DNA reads TGTGCCACCAGTGACCCCAGGGGGCTAGCGGGAGGTTCAGATACGCAGTATTTT. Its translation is CATSDPRGLAGGSDTQYF.

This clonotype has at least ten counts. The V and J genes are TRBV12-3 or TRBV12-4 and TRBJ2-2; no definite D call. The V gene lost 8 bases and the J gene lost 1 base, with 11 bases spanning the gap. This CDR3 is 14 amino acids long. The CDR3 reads CASRRNRNTGELFF. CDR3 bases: TGTGCCAGCCGGAGAAATCGGAACACCGGGGAGCTGTTTTTT.

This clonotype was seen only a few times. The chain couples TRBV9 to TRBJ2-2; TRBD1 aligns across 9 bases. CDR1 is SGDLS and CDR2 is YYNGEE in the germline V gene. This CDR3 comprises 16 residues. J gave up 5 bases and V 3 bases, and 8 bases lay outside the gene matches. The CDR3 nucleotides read TGTGCCAGCAGCGCCTCACAGGGGGCAAGGACCGGGGAGCTGTTTTTT. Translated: CASSASQGARTGELFF.

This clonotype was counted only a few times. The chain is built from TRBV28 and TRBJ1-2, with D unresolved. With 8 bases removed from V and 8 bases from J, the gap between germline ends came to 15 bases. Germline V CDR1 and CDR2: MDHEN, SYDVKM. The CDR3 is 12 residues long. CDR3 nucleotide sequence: TGTGCCAGCGACGCATCGCACGGGGGCTACACCTTC. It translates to CASDASHGGYTF.

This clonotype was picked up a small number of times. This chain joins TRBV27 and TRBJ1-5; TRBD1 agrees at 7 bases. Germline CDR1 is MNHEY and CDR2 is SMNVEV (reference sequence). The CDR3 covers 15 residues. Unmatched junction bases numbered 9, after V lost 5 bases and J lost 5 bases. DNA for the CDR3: TGTGCCAGCAGTGCCCTCGGACAGGTCGATCAGCCCCAGCATTTT. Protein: CASSALGQVDQPQHF.